One sample yielded the 26 T cell receptor beta chains listed below, sequenced in a study of CD8+CD57+ T cells in acquired aplastic anemia (dated by TCRdb to 2017 to 2018). Reads for this sample came from an Illumina HiSeq 2000. Profiling of TCR beta VDJ combinations and CDR3 sequences used genomic DNA as the template. TCRdb reanalyzed the raw reads on its own, using fastp at Q25 for trimming and MiXCR for clone calling, and kept in-frame beta chains. Here each entry gathers all rows of one CDR3 protein and keeps the most common genes and DNA. The sample table contains around 170,000 distinct CDR3 sequences; only one count was recorded for under 55% of them. The ten largest make up approximately 9.7% of the sample. Patients chosen for sequencing had shown expansion of CD8+CD57+ cells by flow cytometry. The source material was sorted CD4+, CD8+, or CD8+CD57+ T cells (not recorded which) from PBMCs. All receptors come from a human donor with aplastic anemia.

About this clonotype itself: A much larger clone differs by one base, so this may be a read error. The chain uses TRBV15 and TRBJ1-1, with 10 bases lining up with TRBD1. Germline CDR1 LNHNV, CDR2 YYDKDF (reference sequence). The CDR3 consists of 12 residues. CDR3 loop: CAARTGGTEAFF. The DNA for the CDR3 is TGTGCCGCCAGGACAGGGGGCACTGAAGCTTTCTTT.

This clonotype was seen a few times. This chain uses TRBV20-1 with TRBJ2-3; D ambiguous. Trimming left V 6 bases short and J 1 base short, with 14 bases between. The CDR3 is 14 residues long. Germline V gives CDR1 DFQATT, CDR2 SNEGSKA (reference sequence). CDR3 region: CSARDPTRTDTQYF. CDR3 nucleotide sequence: TGCAGTGCCCGCGACCCCACCCGCACAGATACGCAGTATTTT.

This sequence joins TRBV6-1 and TRBJ1-6; the D is unclear. The germline gives CDR1 MNHNS, CDR2 SASEGT. The CDR3 is 13 amino acids. V was cut by 11 bases and J by 10 bases, with 18 bases left in between. DNA of the CDR3: TGTGCCTCCCAGACGGGCTCGACCTCACCCCTCCACTTT. This sequence encodes CASQTGSTSPLHF.

This clonotype has just a few counts. This chain uses TRBV7-2 with TRBJ1-6; D unclear. V was cut by 2 bases and J by 13 bases, with 9 bases left in between. CDR3 length: 12 amino acids. The V gene's germline CDR1 is SGHTA and CDR2 FQGNSA. CDR3 nucleotides: TGTGCCAGCAGCTTATTGATTAGTCCCCTCCACTTT. Its translation: CASSLLISPLHF.

Ten or more counts support this clonotype. This chain connects TRBV20-1 to TRBJ1-1; no definite D call. The CDR3 length is 13 residues. The V end lost 5 bases, the J end lost 0 bases, and 10 bases lay between the germline ends. Per the germline V gene, CDR1 is DFQATT and CDR2 is SNEGSKA (reference sequence). DNA of the CDR3: TGCAGTGCTGGCAGCCTCATGAACACTGAAGCTTTCTTT. This sequence encodes CSAGSLMNTEAFF.

This clonotype was picked up many times. This chain uses TRBV24-1 with TRBJ2-1, with D perhaps TRBD1 (6 bases). Trimming left V 2 bases short and J 5 bases short, with 12 bases between. The germline V gene encodes CDR1 KGHDR and CDR2 SFDVKD. This CDR3 has 15 residues. The CDR3: CATSDSWTDNNEQFF. Written as DNA, the CDR3 is TGTGCCACCAGTGATTCCTGGACAGACAACAATGAGCAGTTCTTC.

This clonotype was recorded at least ten times. V gene TRBV15 combines with J gene TRBJ1-3; unclear D gene. The ends were cut back, 4 bases at V and 0 bases at J, with 7 bases in the middle. Germline-derived CDR1 and CDR2 are LNHNV and YYDKDF (reference sequence). The CDR3 has 14 amino acids. CDR3 in amino acids: CATSKDPSGNTIYF. The CDR3 DNA reads as TGTGCCACCAGCAAAGACCCCTCTGGAAACACCATATATTTT.

This clonotype was found many times. The rearrangement uses TRBV14 and TRBJ2-5; D is unresolved. The CDR3 loop spans 15 amino acids. Germline V gene sequence: CDR1 SGHDN, CDR2 FVKESK. V lost 2 bases and J lost 0, with 10 bases in between. The CDR3 region is CASSQSVQYQETQYF. In DNA, the CDR3 is TGTGCCAGCAGCCAATCGGTGCAGTACCAAGAGACCCAGTACTTC.

This clonotype was picked up many times. The CDR3 coding sequence is TGCGCCAGCAGCTTAGAGTCCCATCAAAAGAGGTATTTT. Translation: CASSLESHQKRYF. The V gene is TRBV5-1, the J gene TRBJ2-3; D is uncertain. With 2 bases removed from V and 14 bases from J, the gap between germline ends came to 18 bases. Germline lookup yields CDR1 SGHRS and CDR2 YFSETQ. The length of the CDR3 is 13 residues.

Many counts were recorded for this clonotype. The genes are TRBV12-3 or TRBV12-4 and TRBJ2-3, with a weak D call TRBD2 (5 bases). V was pared by 7 bases and J by 3 bases, with 11 bases between. There are 13 residues in the CDR3. The CDR3 region has the DNA TGTGCCAGCATACGGGATTGGACAGATACGCAGTATTTT. It is translated as CASIRDWTDTQYF.

The V gene is TRBV6-5, the J gene TRBJ2-5; TRBD1 matches 8 bases. Trimming took 0 bases from V and 1 from J; bases not matched to a gene: 4. The CDR3 loop spans 16 amino acids. Per the germline V gene, CDR1 is MNHEY and CDR2 is SVGAGI. CDR3 amino acids: CASSYSTGQGQETQYF. CDR3 sequence (DNA): TGTGCCAGCAGTTACTCGACTGGACAGGGCCAAGAGACCCAGTACTTC.

V and J are TRBV2 and TRBJ1-1, with D unclear. This CDR3 has 13 residues. Trimming shortened V by 6 bases and J by 5 bases, and 13 bases separated the two germline ends. The germline V gene has CDR1 SNHLY and CDR2 FYNNEI. In DNA form, the CDR3 reads TGTGCCAGCAGGGGATCGGACGGTACTGAAGCTTTCTTT. This translates into CASRGSDGTEAFF.

About this clonotype itself: A much more abundant neighbour one base away suggests this may be a read error. This chain uses TRBV5-1 with TRBJ2-2; D is uncertain. Looked up from germline, CDR1 is SGHRS and CDR2 is YFSETQ. V was clipped by 1 base and J by 2 bases, with 9 bases between them. This CDR3 contains 15 residues. For the CDR3, the DNA is TGCGCCAGCAGCTTGCGCCCAATTAACACCGGGGAGCTGTTTTTT. This sequence encodes CASSLRPINTGELFF. Together with reference TRBV5-1 and TRBJ2-2, the CDR3 gives the full variable domain: KAGVTQTPRYLIKTRGQQVTLSCSPISGHRSVSWYQQTPGQGLQFLFEYFSETQRNKGNFPGRFSGRQFSNSRSEMNVSTLELGDSALYLCASSLRPINTGELFFGEGSRLTVL.

Comment on this clonotype: This may come from a read error, since a much larger clone is one base off. The conserved final phenylalanine or tryptophan is absent from the CDR3, which likely points to a read error. This sequence joins TRBV29-1 and TRBJ2-7; 7 bases agree with TRBD1. J was trimmed by 0 bases and V by 6 bases; bases with no gene match: 5. CDR3 size: 13 residues. The germline CDR1 and CDR2 sequences are SQVTM and ANQGSEA. The CDR3 region has the DNA TGCAGCGTCGCAGGGGGTAGCTCCTACGAGCAGTACCTC. This gives the protein CSVAGGSSYEQYL.

This clonotype turned up a few times. The chain links TRBV10-3 to TRBJ1-6, with D possibly matching TRBD1 (5 bases). The length of the CDR3 is 17 residues. Between the trimmed V and J ends, which lost 0 bases and 0 bases, there was a span of 9 bases. Germline CDR1 and CDR2: ENHRY and SYGVKD. The DNA of the CDR3 is TGTGCCATCAGTGAGTCGAGGGGTGGCTCCTATAATTCACCCCTCCACTTT. Protein: CAISESRGGSYNSPLHF.

The CDR3 nucleotides are TGTGCCAGCAGTGTAGGCAGGGGGCAGGACGAGCAGTACTTC. It specifies CASSVGRGQDEQYF. This chain connects TRBV2 to TRBJ2-7, with 8 positions matching TRBD1. The V segment lost 4 bases and the J segment 5 bases; nucleotides outside the gene matches: 7. The CDR3 extends over 14 amino acids. The germline V gene has CDR1 SNHLY and CDR2 FYNNEI.

The chain combines TRBV7-8 with TRBJ2-3; no clear D. Germline V lookup: CDR1 SGHVS, CDR2 FQNEAQ. The V end was cut by 1 base, the J end by 5 bases, with 1 base between. The CDR3 extends over 11 amino acids. Here the CDR3 reads CASSLVDTQYF. The CDR3 region has the DNA TGTGCCAGCAGCTTAGTAGATACGCAGTATTTT.

This clonotype appeared many times. V usage is TRBV2 and J usage is TRBJ2-7; perhaps TRBD2 as D (6 bases). V shed 1 base and J shed 6 bases, with 19 bases lying between them. CDR3 length: 16 amino acids. Germline assignment: CDR1 SNHLY and CDR2 FYNNEI. The CDR3 sequence: CASSEEGRLVSGEQYF. CDR3 nucleotide sequence: TGTGCCAGCAGTGAAGAAGGGAGGTTAGTCTCCGGCGAGCAGTACTTC.

This clonotype was picked up many times. The chain combines TRBV9 with TRBJ2-7; D is uncertain. The germline V gene encodes CDR1 SGDLS and CDR2 YYNGEE. With 4 bases removed from V and 7 bases from J, the gap between germline ends came to 15 bases. This CDR3 has 13 amino acids. The CDR3: CASSSRSPREQYF. The CDR3 nucleotides read TGTGCCAGCAGCTCACGGTCCCCTCGGGAGCAGTACTTC.

A note on this clonotype: A read error may account for a junction end that differs from germline. The chain joins TRBV7-9 to TRBJ2-2; 8 nucleotides align to TRBD2. The CDR3 extends over 14 amino acids. CDR1 SEHNR and CDR2 FQNEAQ come from the germline V gene (reference sequence). CDR3 loop: CASPASAGAGEPFF. CDR3 sequence (DNA): TGTGCCAGCCCAGCTTCAGCGGGAGCCGGGGAGCCGTTTTTT.

V is TRBV7-2 and J is TRBJ1-2; TRBD1 aligns across 9 bases. V shed 3 bases, J shed 5 bases, and the junction held 4 bases outside the gene matches. CDR3 length equals 14 residues. From germline, CDR1 is SGHTA and CDR2 FQGNSA. CDR3 nucleotides: TGTGCCAGCAGCTTCTCGACAGGGGGATATGGCTACACCTTC. This sequence encodes CASSFSTGGYGYTF.

This clonotype appeared many times. J is TRBJ2-6 and V is TRBV4-1, with D possibly TRBD1 on 5 matching bases. Trimming cost V 0 bases and J 3 bases, with 12 bases left between them. Germline CDR1 and CDR2: MGHRA and YSYEKL. The CDR3 consists of 17 residues. The CDR3, as DNA: TGCGCCAGCAGCCAAGATCAAGCAGGGCTTGGGGCCAACGTCCTGACTTTC. It translates to CASSQDQAGLGANVLTF.

The chain couples TRBV19 to TRBJ2-2; 12 bases agree with TRBD2. V gave up 4 bases and J gave up 5 bases; unmatched junction bases: 5. The CDR3 has 16 amino acids. Germline loops: CDR1 LNHDA, CDR2 SQIVND (reference sequence). CDR3 DNA sequence: TGTGCCAGTAGTACGTCGACTAGCGGGGGAACCGGGGAGCTGTTTTTT. It specifies CASSTSTSGGTGELFF.

This chain uses TRBV10-2 with TRBJ1-1; a possible D gene is TRBD1 (5 bases). V was cut by 8 bases and J by 3 bases, with 16 bases left in between. Germline CDR1 is WSHSY and CDR2 is SAAADI. This CDR3 is 14 amino acids long. CDR3 protein: CASSRGGADTEAFF. CDR3 bases: TGCGCCAGCTCCCGCGGAGGGGCAGACACTGAAGCTTTCTTT.

This clonotype occurred many times. V usage is TRBV5-4 and J usage is TRBJ2-7; TRBD2 agrees at 7 bases. Unmatched junction bases numbered 8, after V lost 6 bases and J lost 2 bases. Germline CDR1 SGHNT, CDR2 YYREEE (reference sequence). The CDR3 is 14 amino acids. The CDR3 DNA reads TGTGCCAGCAACCGTTGGACTAGGGCCTACGAGCAGTACTTC. The encoded protein is CASNRWTRAYEQYF.

This clonotype was seen ten or more times. V is TRBV24-1 and J is TRBJ1-3; tentative D call: TRBD1 (5 bases). CDR1 and CDR2 from the germline V gene are KGHDR and SFDVKD. The length of the CDR3 is 16 residues. Trimming removed 2 bases from V and 0 bases from J, with 10 bases in between. CDR3 loop: CATSDSGPYSGNTIYF. CDR3 sequence (DNA): TGTGCCACCAGTGATTCGGGGCCTTACTCTGGAAACACCATATATTTT.